Listed here are 15 T cell receptor beta chains from one sample, sequenced in a study of OX40 agonist ivuxolimab in advanced cancers. The data were produced by immunoSEQ multiplex PCR, yet TCRdb's version contains in-frame clones alone and is incomplete. The sample records some 68,000 clones, roughly nine tenths being singletons. The material sequenced was CD4+ or CD8+ T cells sorted from blood, taken in a trial of the OX40 agonist ivuxolimab. The source of these receptors is an adult with an advanced solid tumor such as melanoma, head and neck, liver or kidney cancer.

The V call is TRBV9, the J call TRBJ2-3; 10 nucleotides line up with TRBD2. J gave up 0 bases and V 0 bases, and 7 bases lay outside the gene matches. Germline CDR1 reads SGDLS; CDR2 reads YYNGEE. This CDR3 is built from 18 residues. CDR3 in amino acids: CASSVGLAGDPSTDTQYF. In DNA form, the CDR3 reads TGTGCCAGCAGCGTAGGGCTAGCGGGAGATCCTAGCACAGATACGCAGTATTTT.

The rearrangement joins TRBV6-1 to TRBJ2-3, with a possible D match to TRBD1 (5 bases). V gave up 3 bases and J gave up 2 bases, with 15 bases separating them. The CDR3 loop spans 16 amino acids. The germline V gene has CDR1 MNHNS and CDR2 SASEGT. The CDR3 sequence is CASSEVFPGITDTQYF. The CDR3 DNA reads as TGTGCCAGCAGTGAGGTTTTCCCAGGGATCACAGATACGCAGTATTTT.

The gene calls are TRBV18 and TRBJ1-2; 8 bases agree with TRBD1. The germline V gene encodes CDR1 KGHSH and CDR2 LQKENI. V shed 2 bases and J 2 bases; nucleotides not matched to a gene: 7. This CDR3 is 16 amino acids long. CDR3 residues: CASSPGTGQTNYGYTF. The CDR3 nucleotides are TGTGCCAGCTCACCAGGGACAGGACAGACGAACTATGGCTACACCTTC.

The rearrangement links TRBV27 to TRBJ2-2; D possibly corresponds to TRBD1 (7 bases). V gave up 2 bases and J gave up 4 bases, with 20 bases separating them. The CDR3 spans 18 residues. Germline V CDR1 and CDR2: MNHEY, SMNVEV (reference sequence). CDR3 DNA sequence: TGTGCCAGCAGTTTACGGGGGACAGTTTCAGGGAGCACCGGGGAGCTGTTTTTT. It yields the protein CASSLRGTVSGSTGELFF.

V is TRBV7-2 and J is TRBJ2-7; 9 positions match TRBD2. This CDR3 has 17 amino acids. Per germline, CDR1 SGHTA and CDR2 FQGNSA. The J segment lost 0 bases and the V segment lost 5 bases, leaving 11 bases of the junction unmatched. CDR3: CASSHLGGGRASYEQYF. The CDR3 region has the DNA TGTGCCAGCAGCCATCTGGGGGGCGGGAGGGCCTCCTACGAGCAGTACTTC.

The chain has TRBV2 and TRBJ2-3, with 10 bases fitting TRBD2. Germline CDR1 is SNHLY and CDR2 is FYNNEI. The junction had 6 bases not matched to a gene; V was cut back by 7 bases and J by 2 bases. The CDR3 loop spans 15 amino acids. CDR3 amino acids: CASKSSGRYTDTQYF. The CDR3 DNA follows: TGTGCCAGCAAAAGTAGCGGGAGGTACACAGATACGCAGTATTTT.

V usage is TRBV6-5 and J usage is TRBJ2-1, with unresolved D. The germline gives CDR1 MNHEY, CDR2 SVGAGI. CDR3 size: 13 residues. V was pared by 2 bases and J by 5 bases, with 7 bases between. CDR3 region: CASSYAVHNEQFF. In DNA, the CDR3 is TGTGCCAGCAGTTACGCAGTTCACAATGAGCAGTTCTTC.

The V gene is TRBV7-8, the J gene TRBJ2-7, with D possibly matching TRBD2 (6 bases). Germline V gives CDR1 SGHVS, CDR2 FQNEAQ. Trimming took off 8 bases at V and 6 bases at J, with 29 bases between the two ends. CDR3 length equals 17 residues. The CDR3 DNA follows: TGTGCCAGCTCTAAAACGGGTCTAGCGAAGATCAACGGCGAGCAGTACTTC. This gives the protein CASSKTGLAKINGEQYF.

This clone appeared a single time. The V and J genes are TRBV18 and TRBJ2-7; TRBD1 agrees at 9 bases. V lost 3 bases, J lost 5 bases, and 14 bases stayed unmatched. In germline, CDR1 is KGHSH, CDR2 LQKENI. The CDR3 has 17 amino acids. The CDR3, as DNA: TGTGCCAGCTCACCCAGCCCCATCCGGGACAGGGTCCACGAGCAGTACTTC. Protein sequence: CASSPSPIRDRVHEQYF.

The chain has TRBV5-1 and TRBJ2-1; 10 bases are a match to TRBD2. The CDR3 contains 15 residues. The V segment lost 0 bases and the J segment 13 bases; nucleotides outside the gene matches: 10. CDR1 and CDR2 (germline): SGHRS, YFSETQ. CDR3 nucleotide sequence: TGCGCCAGCAGCTTGGAGGCTAGCGGGAGCCTTACCCAGTTCTTC. It encodes CASSLEASGSLTQFF.

CDR3: CASSRNPGLAGVGYEQYF. The CDR3 DNA reads TGTGCCAGCAGCCGTAATCCGGGACTAGCGGGAGTAGGGTACGAGCAGTACTTC. The rearrangement uses TRBV5-5 and TRBJ2-7, with 14 bases matching TRBD2. The CDR3 sequence is 18 residues long. Germline CDR1 is SGHKS and CDR2 is YYEKEE (reference sequence). V was pared by 4 bases and J by 4 bases, with 13 bases of the junction left unmatched.

The chain carries TRBV4-2 and TRBJ2-7; 8 positions match TRBD1. Germline V CDR1 and CDR2: LGHNA, YNFKEQ. With 3 bases clipped from V and 0 bases from J, the junction kept 13 bases outside the gene matches. CDR3 length equals 18 residues. DNA for the CDR3: TGTGCCAGCAGCCAGGAATTTCGACAGGGGTGGGTCTCCTACGAGCAGTACTTC. Protein sequence: CASSQEFRQGWVSYEQYF.

The rearrangement joins TRBV5-8 to TRBJ2-1; 9 bases map to TRBD1. The CDR3 is 14 amino acids. From germline, CDR1 is SGHTS and CDR2 YDEGEE. Trimming removed 6 bases from V and 8 bases from J; junction bases left unmatched: 9. The CDR3 DNA reads as TGTGCCAGCATCACCGGGACAGGGAACGATGAGCAGTTCTTC. Protein: CASITGTGNDEQFF.

The genes are TRBV19 and TRBJ1-5, with a possible D match to TRBD1 (5 bases). V lost 5 bases, J lost 1 base, and 9 bases lay in between. Germline V gene lookup returns CDR1 LNHDA and CDR2 SQIVND (reference sequence). This CDR3 has 14 residues. In DNA, the CDR3 is TGTGCCAGTAGTCCCCGGGACAGCAATCAGCCCCAGCATTTT. This sequence encodes CASSPRDSNQPQHF.

This chain joins TRBV9 and TRBJ2-1; D remains unclear. The CDR3 runs to 13 residues. Germline loops: CDR1 SGDLS, CDR2 YYNGEE. Trimming stripped 1 base from V and 6 bases from J, with 8 bases between. CDR3 nucleotides: TGTGCCAGCAGCGTAATGGGCGCCAATGAGCAGTTCTTC. Amino acid sequence: CASSVMGANEQFF.